This T cell receptor (beta chain) was captured by sequencing in a study of human T cells and chemical hapten exposure. Indicated time point: patch test 1, 2 weeks after DPC sensitization. Indicated treatment: therapeutic diphenylcyclopropenone sensitization with weekly scalp DPC. This CDR3 contains 16 residues. Using its own MiXCR run on the RACE reads, TCRdb lists one record per CDR3 protein. The profile covers around 53,000 distinct CDR3 sequences, with less than 10% appearing a single time and 4.5% taken by the ten largest. This clonotype was detected many times. The V call is TRBV21-1, the J call TRBJ2-1; TRBD2 was called by the table and not checked on the DNA. TRBV21-1 is a known pseudogene. This clonotype was sampled from a woman between 50 and 59 years old with alopecia areata. Some clones in this sample may be carry-over from other donors' samples. This material consisted of whole blood, taken in connection with sensitization to the hapten diphenylcyclopropenone (DPC). The CDR3 sequence is CASSKMGGLVIHEQFF. CDR3 in DNA: TGTGCCAGCAGCAAAATGGGGGGACTAGTCATCCATGAGCAGTTCTTC.